These 9 T cell receptor beta chains came from one sample sequenced in a study of blood T cell repertoires in COVID-19. The assay was immunoSEQ multiplex PCR, and TCRdb's table has in-frame clones only and misses some. This table holds 200,000 to 250,000 clones, 79% found once. The sequencing sample was made of peripheral blood. Source of these receptors: a middle-aged woman with active or convalescent COVID-19.

The gene calls are TRBV12-3 or TRBV12-4 and TRBJ1-1; TRBD1 might be the D (6 bases). V was clipped by 3 bases and J by 4 bases, with 9 bases between them. The CDR3 is 13 residues long. The CDR3 nucleotides read TGTGCCAGCAGTTTTGGGGGCTTCACTGAAGCTTTCTTT. This encodes CASSFGGFTEAFF.

The chain recombines TRBV10-2 with TRBJ2-1; possibly TRBD1 for D (6 bases). Germline V gene sequence: CDR1 WSHSY, CDR2 SAAADI. V shed 7 bases and J shed 5 bases, with 12 bases lying between them. The CDR3 extends over 13 amino acids. CDR3 in amino acids: CASMDSPDNEQFF. In DNA, the CDR3 is TGCGCCAGCATGGACAGCCCCGACAATGAGCAGTTCTTC.

The chain couples TRBV15 to TRBJ1-4; D might be TRBD1 (5 bases). CDR1 LNHNV and CDR2 YYDKDF come from the germline V gene (reference sequence). Trimming cost V 6 bases and J 0 bases, with 11 bases left between them. This CDR3 is 15 amino acids long. Here the CDR3 reads CATSHGAATNEKLFF. The CDR3 nucleotides are TGTGCCACCAGTCATGGGGCCGCAACTAATGAAAAACTGTTTTTT.

The CDR3 DNA reads TGTGCCAGCAGCTTGGGTATAGCGGGGGGGTACAATGAGCAGTTCTTC. As protein: CASSLGIAGGYNEQFF. J is TRBJ2-1 and V is TRBV11-2; 11 bases are a match to TRBD2. The V segment lost 3 bases and the J segment 4 bases; nucleotides outside the gene matches: 5. There are 16 residues in the CDR3. Germline assignment: CDR1 SGHAT and CDR2 FQNNGV.

The V and J genes are TRBV6-5 and TRBJ2-3, with TRBD2 identical over 12 bases. The CDR3 has 12 amino acids. With 11 bases clipped from V and 6 bases from J, the junction kept 3 bases outside the gene matches. Germline assignment: CDR1 MNHEY and CDR2 SVGAGI. The CDR3 loop reads CAASGGEDTQYF. For the CDR3, the DNA is TGTGCCGCTAGCGGGGGGGAGGATACGCAGTATTTT.

The chain is built from TRBV28 and TRBJ1-1; D gene ambiguous. This CDR3 spans 15 amino acids. Between the trimmed V and J ends, which lost 2 bases and 0 bases, there was a span of 10 bases. Germline CDR1 MDHEN, CDR2 SYDVKM. CDR3 nucleotides: TGTGCCAGCAGTTTAGTAGTAGCCATGAACACTGAAGCTTTCTTT. Encoded protein: CASSLVVAMNTEAFF.

This clone has a handful of counts. This sequence joins TRBV6-4 and TRBJ2-1; 14 nucleotides agree with TRBD2. Germline V gene sequence: CDR1 MRHNA, CDR2 SNTAGT. V lost 0 bases and J lost 3; bases outside the gene matches: 7. This CDR3 has 19 residues. In DNA form, the CDR3 reads TGTGCCAGCAGTGACTCGGGCCTGACTAGCGGGGGGGACTACAATGAGCAGTTCTTC. Protein product: CASSDSGLTSGGDYNEQFF.

The V and J genes are TRBV28 and TRBJ1-2, with D unclear. Trimming cost V 8 bases and J 2 bases, with 6 bases left between them. This CDR3 is built from 11 residues. Looked up from germline, CDR1 is MDHEN and CDR2 is SYDVKM. The DNA of the CDR3 is TGTGCCAGCTTGGCAAACTATGGCTACACCTTC. Protein sequence: CASLANYGYTF.

The chain uses TRBV6-1 and TRBJ2-3, with 7 bases fitting TRBD1. The CDR3 is 15 residues long. Per the germline V gene, CDR1 is MNHNS and CDR2 is SASEGT. V lost 1 base, J lost 2 bases, and 3 bases stayed unmatched. CDR3 loop: CASSEGQGFTDTQYF. DNA for the CDR3: TGTGCCAGCAGTGAAGGACAGGGTTTCACAGATACGCAGTATTTT.